This passage covers 18 T cell receptor beta chains from one sample sequenced in a study of shared clonotypes between healthy human individuals. Naive-designated CD8 cells lacked CD45RO, were positively enriched for CCR7, and omitted terminally differentiated effector memory CD45RA+ cells. The data were produced by immunoSEQ multiplex PCR, yet TCRdb's version contains in-frame clones alone and is incomplete. Of approximately 720,000 clones listed, approximately 90% were seen once; the top ten hold about a quarter. Sequencing was carried out using naive CD8+ T cells sorted from blood. The receptors were gathered from a man aged 25 to 45 in good health.

The chain links TRBV9 to TRBJ2-7, with a tentative D call TRBD1 (6 bases). Trimming took 0 bases from V and 3 from J, leaving 10 bases between them. From germline, CDR1 is SGDLS and CDR2 YYNGEE. There are 14 residues in the CDR3. In nucleotides, the CDR3 is TGTGCCAGCAGCGTAGGTGGACAGTTCTACGAGCAGTACTTC. It is translated as CASSVGGQFYEQYF.

J is TRBJ2-3 and V is TRBV5-1, with D perhaps TRBD2 (6 bases). V lost 3 bases and J 0 bases, leaving 11 bases between the germline ends. The germline gives CDR1 SGHRS, CDR2 YFSETQ. This CDR3 has 15 amino acids. CDR3 protein: CASSSGGVSTDTQYF. Written as DNA, the CDR3 is TGCGCCAGCAGCTCCGGGGGAGTCAGCACAGATACGCAGTATTTT. The complete variable domain, with remaining parts taken from reference TRBV5-1 and TRBJ2-3, reads KAGVTQTPRYLIKTRGQQVTLSCSPISGHRSVSWYQQTPGQGLQFLFEYFSETQRNKGNFPGRFSGRQFSNSRSEMNVSTLELGDSALYLCASSSGGVSTDTQYFGPGTRLTVL.

About this clone: This sample includes further DNA sequences coding for the same CDR3. The chain recombines TRBV5-1 with TRBJ2-3; D gene uncertain. The V end was cut by 2 bases, the J end by 2 bases, with 3 bases between. The germline gives CDR1 SGHRS, CDR2 YFSETQ. CDR3 length: 12 residues. Written as DNA, the CDR3 is TGCGCCAGCAGCTTCTCCACAGATACGCAGTATTTT. It is translated as CASSFSTDTQYF.

As to this clone: The sample holds other DNA sequences that translate to the same CDR3. The J gene is TRBJ2-7, the V gene TRBV6-5; 10 nucleotides line up with TRBD1. The CDR3 has 14 amino acids. The V segment lost 2 bases and the J segment 3 bases; nucleotides outside the gene matches: 1. Germline V CDR1 and CDR2: MNHEY, SVGAGI. CDR3 DNA sequence: TGTGCCAGCAGTTACGGGACAGGGGACTACGAGCAGTACTTC. As protein: CASSYGTGDYEQYF.

Note on this clone: The sample contains more than one DNA sequence encoding this CDR3. The chain carries TRBV5-1 and TRBJ2-2, with D uncertain. Trimming pared 0 bases from V and 1 base from J, leaving 4 bases between. The germline V gene has CDR1 SGHRS and CDR2 YFSETQ. This CDR3 comprises 14 residues. The CDR3 region has the DNA TGCGCCAGCAGCTTGGCTATGAACACCGGGGAGCTGTTTTTT. This sequence encodes CASSLAMNTGELFF.

The chain has TRBV4-1 and TRBJ2-1; TRBD1 is a possible D gene (6 bases). Per the germline V gene, CDR1 is MGHRA and CDR2 is YSYEKL. The CDR3 is made up of 14 amino acids. The germline V and J ends were trimmed by 3 bases and 4 bases, with 10 bases remaining between them. In DNA form, the CDR3 reads TGCGCCAGCAGCCAGGGACAACTGTACAATGAGCAGTTCTTC. It is translated as CASSQGQLYNEQFF.

The chain employs TRBV2 and TRBJ1-1, with D unclear. Germline V gene sequence: CDR1 SNHLY, CDR2 FYNNEI. V lost 4 bases and J lost 3, with 9 bases in between. CDR3 length equals 13 residues. The CDR3 nucleotides read TGTGCCAGCAGTGTCTTCACCCACACTGAAGCTTTCTTT. The encoded protein is CASSVFTHTEAFF.

V is TRBV5-1 and J is TRBJ2-3, with D maybe TRBD1 (5 bases). In germline, CDR1 is SGHRS, CDR2 YFSETQ. The CDR3 loop spans 16 amino acids. The V end lost 2 bases, the J end lost 6 bases, and 19 bases lay between the germline ends. CDR3 in amino acids: CASSLKGPTTADTQYF. The CDR3 DNA reads as TGCGCCAGCAGCTTAAAGGGGCCGACAACGGCCGATACGCAGTATTTT.

The rearrangement joins TRBV9 to TRBJ2-5; TRBD2 matches 10 bases. Trimming at V came to 3 bases and at J to 4 bases, leaving 6 bases not matched to a gene. This CDR3 region has 15 residues. The germline CDR1 and CDR2 sequences are SGDLS and YYNGEE. DNA of the CDR3: TGTGCCAGCAGCGCCCGAGCGGGAGGGTCAGAGACCCAGTACTTC. Residues: CASSARAGGSETQYF. Looking up the rest from reference TRBV9 and TRBJ2-5 gives the full variable domain: DSGVTQTPKHLITATGQRVTLRCSPRSGDLSVYWYQQSLDQGLQFLIQYYNGEERAKGNILERFSAQQFPDLHSELNLSSLELGDSALYFCASSARAGGSETQYFGPGTRLLVL.

This rearrangement joins TRBV7-9 to TRBJ2-7; possibly TRBD1 or TRBD2 for D (5 bases each). Per the germline V gene, CDR1 is SEHNR and CDR2 is FQNEAQ (reference sequence). The CDR3 has 17 amino acids. Trimming took off 2 bases at V and 0 bases at J, with 17 bases between the two ends. CDR3 bases: TGTGCCAGCAGCTTATATCACGGGGCGACATTCTCCTACGAGCAGTACTTC. This gives the protein CASSLYHGATFSYEQYF.

The V call is TRBV9, the J call TRBJ2-3; 7 nucleotides match TRBD2. The CDR3 sequence is 14 residues long. The germline CDR1 and CDR2 sequences are SGDLS and YYNGEE. The ends lost 3 bases at V and 4 bases at J; junction bases unmatched: 5. The CDR3 sequence: CASSGAGDPDTQYF. Written as DNA, the CDR3 is TGTGCCAGCAGCGGGGCGGGAGATCCAGATACGCAGTATTTT.

The CDR3, as DNA: TGCGCCAGCAGCTTGCGGACGGACTACGAGCAGTACTTC. Its translation: CASSLRTDYEQYF. The chain combines TRBV5-1 with TRBJ2-7; D gene uncertain. Trimming took off 1 base at V and 3 bases at J, with 8 bases between the two ends. CDR1 and CDR2 from the germline V gene are SGHRS and YFSETQ. This CDR3 comprises 13 residues.

CDR3 region: CASSDRGLYNEQFF. DNA for the CDR3: TGTGCCAGCAGTGACCGGGGGCTCTACAATGAGCAGTTCTTC. V and J are TRBV25-1 and TRBJ2-1, with D perhaps being TRBD1 or TRBD2 (6 bases each). Trimming removed 3 bases from V and 3 bases from J, with 9 bases in between. Germline V gene lookup returns CDR1 MGHDK and CDR2 SYGVNS. CDR3 size: 14 residues.

The J gene is TRBJ1-3, the V gene TRBV6-6; perhaps TRBD1 as D (5 bases). Germline V gives CDR1 MNHNY, CDR2 SVGAGI (reference sequence). The CDR3 is 16 residues long. The V end was cut by 0 bases, the J end by 3 bases, with 12 bases between. The CDR3 loop is CASSYSIDSGGNTIYF. CDR3 in DNA: TGTGCCAGCAGTTACTCCATCGACAGTGGTGGAAACACCATATATTTT.

The chain employs TRBV10-1 and TRBJ2-7, with D unclear. This CDR3 contains 9 residues. The V end lost 10 bases, the J end lost 2 bases, and 3 bases lay between the germline ends. Germline values: CDR1 WNHNN, CDR2 SYGVQD (reference sequence). The CDR3 DNA follows: TGCGCCATACCCTACGAGCAGTACTTC. Amino acids: CAIPYEQYF.

This chain joins TRBV2 and TRBJ2-2; possible D gene TRBD2, 6 bases. This CDR3 region has 16 residues. V was shortened by 5 bases and J by 5 bases, with 18 bases between the two germline ends. The germline CDR1 and CDR2 sequences are SNHLY and FYNNEI. The CDR3 sequence is CASSRTAGSGTGELFF. CDR3 DNA sequence: TGTGCCAGCAGTCGAACAGCGGGTTCGGGGACCGGGGAGCTGTTTTTT.

This chain uses TRBV27 with TRBJ2-7; D ambiguous. CDR3 length equals 11 residues. Germline V gives CDR1 MNHEY, CDR2 SMNVEV (reference sequence). With 5 bases removed from V and 5 bases from J, the gap between germline ends came to 7 bases. CDR3 DNA sequence: TGTGCCAGCAGTATAGGGAACGAGCAGTACTTC. It is translated as CASSIGNEQYF.

This CDR3 is CASSYSAGELNNEQFF. DNA of the CDR3: TGTGCCAGCAGTTACTCGGCGGGAGAACTCAACAATGAGCAGTTCTTC. The genes are TRBV6-6 and TRBJ2-1, with TRBD2 matching over 7 bases. Germline V CDR1 and CDR2: MNHNY, SVGAGI (reference sequence). Trimming took 0 bases from V and 5 from J; bases not matched to a gene: 7. The CDR3 has 16 amino acids.